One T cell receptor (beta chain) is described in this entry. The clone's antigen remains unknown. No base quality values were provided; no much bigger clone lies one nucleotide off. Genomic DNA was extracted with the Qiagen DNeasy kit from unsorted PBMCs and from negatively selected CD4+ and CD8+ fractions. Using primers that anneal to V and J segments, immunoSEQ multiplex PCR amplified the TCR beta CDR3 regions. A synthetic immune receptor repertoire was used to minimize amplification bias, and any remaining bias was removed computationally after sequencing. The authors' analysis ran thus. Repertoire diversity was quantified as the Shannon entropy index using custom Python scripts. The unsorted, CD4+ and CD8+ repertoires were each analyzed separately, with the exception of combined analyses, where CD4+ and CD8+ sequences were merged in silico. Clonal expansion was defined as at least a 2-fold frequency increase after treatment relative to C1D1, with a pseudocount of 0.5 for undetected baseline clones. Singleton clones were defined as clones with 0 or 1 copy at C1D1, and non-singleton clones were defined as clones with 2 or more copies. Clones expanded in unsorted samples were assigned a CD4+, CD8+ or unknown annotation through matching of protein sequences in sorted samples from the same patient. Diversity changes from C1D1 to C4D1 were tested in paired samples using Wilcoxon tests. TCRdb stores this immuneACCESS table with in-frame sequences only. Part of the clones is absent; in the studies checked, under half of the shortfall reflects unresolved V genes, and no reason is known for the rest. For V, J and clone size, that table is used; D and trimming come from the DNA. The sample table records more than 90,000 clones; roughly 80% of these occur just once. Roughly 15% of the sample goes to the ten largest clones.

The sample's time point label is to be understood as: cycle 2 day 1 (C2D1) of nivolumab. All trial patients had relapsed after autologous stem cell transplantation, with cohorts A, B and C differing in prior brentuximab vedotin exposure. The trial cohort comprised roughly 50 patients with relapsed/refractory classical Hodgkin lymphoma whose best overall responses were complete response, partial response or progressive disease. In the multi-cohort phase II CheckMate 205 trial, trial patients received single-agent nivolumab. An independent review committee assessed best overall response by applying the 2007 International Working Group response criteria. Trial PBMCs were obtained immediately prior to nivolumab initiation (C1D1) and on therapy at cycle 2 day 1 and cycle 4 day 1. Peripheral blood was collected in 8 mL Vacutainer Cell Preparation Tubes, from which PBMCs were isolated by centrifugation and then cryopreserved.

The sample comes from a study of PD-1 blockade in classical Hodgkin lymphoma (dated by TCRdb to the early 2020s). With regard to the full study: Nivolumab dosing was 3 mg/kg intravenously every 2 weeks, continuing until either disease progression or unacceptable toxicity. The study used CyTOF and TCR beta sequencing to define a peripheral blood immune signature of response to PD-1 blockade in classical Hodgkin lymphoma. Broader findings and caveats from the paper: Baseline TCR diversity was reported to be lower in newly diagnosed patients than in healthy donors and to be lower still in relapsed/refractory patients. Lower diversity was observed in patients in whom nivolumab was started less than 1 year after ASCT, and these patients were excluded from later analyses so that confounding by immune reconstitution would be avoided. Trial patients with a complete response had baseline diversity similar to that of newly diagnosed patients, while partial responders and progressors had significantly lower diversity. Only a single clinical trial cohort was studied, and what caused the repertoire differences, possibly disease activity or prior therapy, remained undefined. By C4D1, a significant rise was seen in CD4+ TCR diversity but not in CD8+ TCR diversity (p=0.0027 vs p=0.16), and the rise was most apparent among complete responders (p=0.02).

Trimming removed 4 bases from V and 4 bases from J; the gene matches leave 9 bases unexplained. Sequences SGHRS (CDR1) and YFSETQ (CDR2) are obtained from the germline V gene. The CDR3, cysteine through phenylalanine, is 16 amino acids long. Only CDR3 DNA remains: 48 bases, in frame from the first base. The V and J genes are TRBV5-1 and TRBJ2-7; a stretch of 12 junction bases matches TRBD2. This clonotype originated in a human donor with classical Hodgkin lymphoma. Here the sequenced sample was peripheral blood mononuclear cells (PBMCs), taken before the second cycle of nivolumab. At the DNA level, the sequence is TGCGCCAGCAGCCCTCGGGGGACTAGCGGGTCTTACGAGCAGTACTTC. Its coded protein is CASSPRGTSGSYEQYF. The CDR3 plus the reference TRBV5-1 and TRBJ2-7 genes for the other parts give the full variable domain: KAGVTQTPRYLIKTRGQQVTLSCSPISGHRSVSWYQQTPGQGLQFLFEYFSETQRNKGNFPGRFSGRQFSNSRSEMNVSTLELGDSALYLCASSPRGTSGSYEQYFGPGTRLTVT.